This TCR beta chain was profiled in a study of CD8+ T cells in alopecia areata. Study overall: The study gave treated patients oral tofacitinib at 5 to 10 mg twice daily. Patients remained on tofacitinib for 6 to 18 months and then went 6 months without it.

Following RNA extraction, reverse transcription yielded cDNA that acted as the sequencing template. Assay used: immunoSEQ multiplex PCR; TCRdb lists only in-frame clones, some missing. Here the sample spans hundreds of thousands of clones, 50% to 70% being singletons. Study-wide points: Scalp sample sequencing also detects resident alphabeta T cells of normal skin.

Germline assignment: CDR1 LNHDA and CDR2 SQIVND (reference sequence). The germline V and J ends were trimmed by 5 bases and 6 bases, with 13 bases remaining between them. This CDR3 has 13 amino acids. To note about this clone: As yet, its antigen is unknown.

The sequence was obtained from a human donor with alopecia areata. Sequences were derived from CD4+ T cells sorted from blood, sampled at week 0. The rearrangement links TRBV19 to TRBJ1-2, with unresolved D. The CDR3 coding sequence is TGTGCCAGTAGTTGGTCCCCGAGGAATGGCTACACCTTC. Translation: CASSWSPRNGYTF.